These T cell receptor beta chains were read from a single sample in a study of blood T cell repertoires in COVID-19. Using immunoSEQ multiplex PCR, the repertoire was profiled, and TCRdb retains in-frame clones only, with some absent. The repertoire holds about 180,000 clones, 82% seen once, with about 8% in the top ten. The sample was peripheral blood. The receptors shown here come from a woman in her seventies with acute or convalescent COVID-19. The CDR3 runs from the conserved cysteine through the conserved F or W. A D gene is named only where the DNA matches it firmly. Clone sizes are given selectively: once, few, many, or a class where the clone is expanded.

TRBD2	-	TRBV29-1	TRBJ2-2	TGCAGCGTTGCCCTGGGGAGCGGGAGTTCAACCGGGGAGCTGTTTTTT	CSVALGSGSSTGELFF
-	-	TRBV12-3/TRBV12-4	TRBJ1-1	TGTGCCAGCAGTCTACGGGATTACACTGAAGCTTTCTTT	CASSLRDYTEAFF
TRBD1	few	TRBV29-1	TRBJ2-1	TGCAGCGTCGGGACAGGCTCGAATGAGCAGTTCTTC	CSVGTGSNEQFF
TRBD2	-	TRBV9	TRBJ2-2	TGTGCCAGCACCGGGACTAGCGGGAGTTCCGGGGAGCTGTTTTTT	CASTGTSGSSGELFF
-	-	TRBV6-5	TRBJ1-1	TGTGCCAGCAGTTACCAGGGGCCGGGTGAAGCTTTCTTT	CASSYQGPGEAFF
TRBD2	-	TRBV3-1/TRBV3-2	TRBJ2-5	TGTGCCAGCAGCCAAGCGGGGGGGGATGAGACCCAGTACTTC	CASSQAGGDETQYF
-	-	TRBV11-2	TRBJ1-5	TGTGCCAGCAGCTTAGGGGGAGGTCAGCCCCAGCATTTT	CASSLGGGQPQHF
TRBD1	-	TRBV5-6	TRBJ1-2	TGTGCCAGCAGCTTGGCCAACAGGGGGGTTGGCTACACCTTC	CASSLANRGVGYTF
TRBD1	-	TRBV27	TRBJ1-4	TGTGCCAGCGGGACAGGGGGCGTTGAAAAACTGTTTTTT	CASGTGGVEKLFF
TRBD2	few	TRBV11-2	TRBJ2-5	TGTGCCAGCAGTCCTAATAGCGGGGGTGAGACCCAGTACTTC	CASSPNSGGETQYF
TRBD1	-	TRBV27	TRBJ2-2	TGTGCCAGCAACACTGGGACAGGAGGGGCCGGGGAGCTGTTTTTT	CASNTGTGGAGELFF
-	-	TRBV3-1/TRBV3-2	TRBJ2-7	TGTGCCAGCAGCCAAACGGCGGGGAGCTCCTACGAGCAGTACTTC	CASSQTAGSSYEQYF
TRBD2	-	TRBV3-1/TRBV3-2	TRBJ2-1	TGTGCCAGCAGCCAAAACACTAGCGGGGGCGACCTTCGGGACAATGAGCAGTTCTTC	CASSQNTSGGDLRDNEQFF
-	-	TRBV28	TRBJ1-5	TGTGCCAGCAGGAAGGACAGATATAGCAATCAGCCCCAGCATTTT	CASRKDRYSNQPQHF
-	-	TRBV6-2/TRBV6-3	TRBJ1-2	TGTGCCAGCAGTCCGACGATCCCATTGCGGTATGGCTACACCTTC	CASSPTIPLRYGYTF
TRBD2	-	TRBV9	TRBJ2-1	TGTGCCAGCAGCGTAGGAGCGGGAGGGAGCGGTGAGCAGTTCTTC	CASSVGAGGSGEQFF
-	-	TRBV6-5	TRBJ2-3	TGTGCCAGCAGTTCTATGGGAGTTGGCACAGATACGCAGTATTTT	CASSSMGVGTDTQYF
TRBD2	many	TRBV4-1	TRBJ2-3	TGCGCCAGCAGCCAGAGGGGGACTAGCGGGAGTGGGACAGATACGCAGTATTTT	CASSQRGTSGSGTDTQYF
-	-	TRBV12-3/TRBV12-4	TRBJ1-1	TGTGCCAGCAGCGGAACGGGACTTAAGTTATTCTTT	CASSGTGLKLFF
TRBD2	-	TRBV7-2	TRBJ2-1	TGTGCCAGCAGCGCTAGCGGGGGGTTCTCCTACAATGAGCAGTTCTTC	CASSASGGFSYNEQFF
TRBD1	-	TRBV5-1	TRBJ2-3	TGCGCCAGCAGCTTCCGGGACAGGAACACAGATACGCAGTATTTT	CASSFRDRNTDTQYF
-	once	TRBV19	TRBJ2-7	TGTGCCAGTAGTATATACGGCAGGGCCCACGAGCAGTACTTC	CASSIYGRAHEQYF
-	-	TRBV2	TRBJ1-1	TGTGCCAGCGGTGGGGGATGGGAGTCTGAAGCTTTCTTT	CASGGGWESEAFF
-	-	TRBV9	TRBJ1-1	TGTGCCAGCAGCCCCAGTGGACAACTGAACACTGAAGCTTTCTTT	CASSPSGQLNTEAFF
TRBD1	-	TRBV19	TRBJ1-2	TGTGCCAGTAGTATAGTCAGACAGGGTCACTCTGGCTACACCTTC	CASSIVRQGHSGYTF
-	few	TRBV3-1/TRBV3-2	TRBJ2-1	TGTGCCAGCAGCCATCTCAAGAGGAGCTCCTACAATGAGCAGTTCTTC	CASSHLKRSSYNEQFF
-	-	TRBV28	TRBJ1-5	TGTGCCAGCATCAAAGACAGAGTCGAGTCCAATCAGCCCCAGCATTTT	CASIKDRVESNQPQHF
TRBD1	few	TRBV7-2	TRBJ1-2	TGTGCCAGCAGCTCGGACAGGGGTGCCTATGGCTACACCTTC	CASSSDRGAYGYTF
-	-	TRBV9	TRBJ1-5	TGTGCCAGCAGCCCGTCGGGGTATAGCAATCAGCCCCAGCATTTT	CASSPSGYSNQPQHF
TRBD1	few	TRBV7-9	TRBJ1-1	TGTGCCAGCAGCCGTTCAGGGGGCACTGAAGCTTTCTTT	CASSRSGGTEAFF
TRBD1	-	TRBV4-1	TRBJ1-6	TGCGCCAGCAGCCAAGATGGCGTGGAGGGACAGTATAATTCACCCCTCCACTTT	CASSQDGVEGQYNSPLHF
TRBD2	-	TRBV6-1	TRBJ2-3	TGTGCCAGTAGTGAGAGCGGGGGGGGGTTCGATACGCAGTATTTT	CASSESGGGFDTQYF
TRBD2	-	TRBV7-8	TRBJ2-7	TGTGCCAGCAGCACGGGACTAGCGGCATACTACGAGCAGTACTTC	CASSTGLAAYYEQYF
-	once	TRBV20-1	TRBJ1-2	TGCAGTGCATCAGGGGACTATGGCTACACCTTC	CSASGDYGYTF
TRBD2	-	TRBV5-4	TRBJ2-1	TGTGCCAGCAGCGCCTGGGGGGGTTGGAATGAGCAGTTCTTC	CASSAWGGWNEQFF